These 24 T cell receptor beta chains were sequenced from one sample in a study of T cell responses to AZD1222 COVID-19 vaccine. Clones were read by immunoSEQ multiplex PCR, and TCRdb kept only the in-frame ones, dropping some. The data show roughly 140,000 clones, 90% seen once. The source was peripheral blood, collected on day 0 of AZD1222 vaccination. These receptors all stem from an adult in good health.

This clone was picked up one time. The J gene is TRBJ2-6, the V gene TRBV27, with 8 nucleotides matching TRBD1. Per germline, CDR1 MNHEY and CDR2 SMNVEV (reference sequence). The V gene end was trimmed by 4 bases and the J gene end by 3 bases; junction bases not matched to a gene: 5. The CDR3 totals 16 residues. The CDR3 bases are TGTGCCAGCAGTTCCTGGACAGGGTATGGGGCCAACGTCCTGACTTTC. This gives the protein CASSSWTGYGANVLTF.

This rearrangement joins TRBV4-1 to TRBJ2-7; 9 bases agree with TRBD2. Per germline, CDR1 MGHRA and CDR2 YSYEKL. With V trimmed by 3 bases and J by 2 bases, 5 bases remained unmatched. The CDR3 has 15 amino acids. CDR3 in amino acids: CASSHKREATYEQYF. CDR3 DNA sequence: TGCGCCAGCAGCCATAAGCGGGAGGCAACCTACGAGCAGTACTTC.

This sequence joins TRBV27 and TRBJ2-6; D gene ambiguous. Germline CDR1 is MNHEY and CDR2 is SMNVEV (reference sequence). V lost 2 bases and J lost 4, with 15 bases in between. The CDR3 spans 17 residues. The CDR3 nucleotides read TGTGCCAGCAGTTTAACCCCTAGTAGGGCCGGGGCCAACGTCCTGACTTTC. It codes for CASSLTPSRAGANVLTF.

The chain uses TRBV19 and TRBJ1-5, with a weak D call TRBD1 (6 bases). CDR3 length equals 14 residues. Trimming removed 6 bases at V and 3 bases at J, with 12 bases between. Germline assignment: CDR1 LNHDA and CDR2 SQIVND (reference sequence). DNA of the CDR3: TGTGCCAGTAGCGAAAACAGGGTCAATCAGCCCCAGCATTTT. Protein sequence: CASSENRVNQPQHF.

CDR3 coding DNA: TGTGCCAGCAGTTACTATGCAGGTGGGACTGAAGCTTTCTTT. It codes for CASSYYAGGTEAFF. V is TRBV6-5 and J is TRBJ1-1, with no clear D. The V end lost 1 base, the J end lost 5 bases, and 11 bases lay between the germline ends. This CDR3 has 14 residues. Germline CDR1 is MNHEY and CDR2 is SVGAGI.

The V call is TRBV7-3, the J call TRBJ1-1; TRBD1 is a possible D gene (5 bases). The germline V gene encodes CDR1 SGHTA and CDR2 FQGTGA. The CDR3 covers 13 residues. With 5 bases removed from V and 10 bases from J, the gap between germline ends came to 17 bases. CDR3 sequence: CASSPRPGTPAFF. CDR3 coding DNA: TGTGCCAGCAGCCCAAGACCAGGGACCCCAGCTTTCTTT.

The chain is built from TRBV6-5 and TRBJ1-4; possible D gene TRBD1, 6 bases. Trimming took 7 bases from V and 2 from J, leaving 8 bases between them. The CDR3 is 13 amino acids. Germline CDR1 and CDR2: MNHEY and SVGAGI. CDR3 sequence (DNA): TGTGCCAGCAAGAGGGGGACTAATGAAAAACTGTTTTTT. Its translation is CASKRGTNEKLFF.

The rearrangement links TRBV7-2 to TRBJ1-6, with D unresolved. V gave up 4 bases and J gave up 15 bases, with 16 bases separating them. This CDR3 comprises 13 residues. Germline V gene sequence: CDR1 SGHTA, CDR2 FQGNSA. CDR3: CASSSDWPSLLHF. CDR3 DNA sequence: TGTGCCAGCAGCTCGGACTGGCCCTCCCTCCTCCACTTT.

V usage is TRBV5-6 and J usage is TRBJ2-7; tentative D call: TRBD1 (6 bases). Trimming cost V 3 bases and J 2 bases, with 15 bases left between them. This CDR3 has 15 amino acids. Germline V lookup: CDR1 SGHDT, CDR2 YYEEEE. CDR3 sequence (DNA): TGTGCCAGCAGCTCACAGGGCGCGGGTCCCTACGAGCAGTACTTC. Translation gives CASSSQGAGPYEQYF.

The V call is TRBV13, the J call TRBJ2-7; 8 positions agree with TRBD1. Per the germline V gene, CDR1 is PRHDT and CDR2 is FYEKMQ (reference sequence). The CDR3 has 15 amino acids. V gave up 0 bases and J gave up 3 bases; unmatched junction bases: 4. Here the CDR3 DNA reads TGTGCCAGCAGCTTAGGTTCGACAGGGGTCTACGAGCAGTACTTC. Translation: CASSLGSTGVYEQYF.

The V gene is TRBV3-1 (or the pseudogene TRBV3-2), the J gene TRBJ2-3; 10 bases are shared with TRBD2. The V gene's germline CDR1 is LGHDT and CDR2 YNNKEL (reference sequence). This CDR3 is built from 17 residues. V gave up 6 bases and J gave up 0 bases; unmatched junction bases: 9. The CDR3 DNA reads TGTGCCAGCAGTCTTCATGGACTAGCGGATAGCACAGATACGCAGTATTTT. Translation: CASSLHGLADSTDTQYF.

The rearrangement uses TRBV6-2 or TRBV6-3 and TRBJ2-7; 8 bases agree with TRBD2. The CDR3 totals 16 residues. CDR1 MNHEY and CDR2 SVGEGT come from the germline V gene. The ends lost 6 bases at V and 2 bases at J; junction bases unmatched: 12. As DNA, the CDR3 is TGTGCCAGCAGCCCTGGGGAACTACTAGCGGCCTACGAGCAGTACTTC. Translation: CASSPGELLAAYEQYF.

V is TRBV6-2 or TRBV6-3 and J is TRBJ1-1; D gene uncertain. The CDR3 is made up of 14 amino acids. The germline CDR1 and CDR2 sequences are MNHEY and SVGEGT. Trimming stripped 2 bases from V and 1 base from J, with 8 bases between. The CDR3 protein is CASSYLGQNTEAFF. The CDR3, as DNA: TGTGCCAGCAGTTACCTTGGCCAGAACACTGAAGCTTTCTTT.

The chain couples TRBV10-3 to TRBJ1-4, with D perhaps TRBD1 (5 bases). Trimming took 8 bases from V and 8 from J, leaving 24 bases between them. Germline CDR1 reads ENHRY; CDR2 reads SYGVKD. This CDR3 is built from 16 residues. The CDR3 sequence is CAIASSEGARREKLFF. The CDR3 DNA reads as TGTGCCATCGCTTCTAGTGAAGGGGCGAGGAGGGAAAAACTGTTTTTT.

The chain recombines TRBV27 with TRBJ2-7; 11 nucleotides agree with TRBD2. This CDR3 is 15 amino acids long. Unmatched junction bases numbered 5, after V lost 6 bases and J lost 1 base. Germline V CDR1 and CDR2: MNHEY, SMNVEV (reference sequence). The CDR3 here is CASRRLAGGSYEQYF. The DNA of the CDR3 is TGTGCCAGCAGACGTCTAGCGGGAGGTTCCTACGAGCAGTACTTC.

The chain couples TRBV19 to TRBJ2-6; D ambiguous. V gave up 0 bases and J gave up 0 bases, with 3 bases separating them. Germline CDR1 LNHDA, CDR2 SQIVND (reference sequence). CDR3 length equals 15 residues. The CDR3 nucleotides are TGTGCCAGTAGTATAGAGAGCTCTGGGGCCAACGTCCTGACTTTC. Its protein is CASSIESSGANVLTF.

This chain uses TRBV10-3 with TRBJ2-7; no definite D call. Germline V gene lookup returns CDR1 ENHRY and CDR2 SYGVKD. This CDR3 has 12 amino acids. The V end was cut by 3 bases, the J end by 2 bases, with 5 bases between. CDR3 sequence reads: CAISDTTYEQYF. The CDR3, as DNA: TGTGCCATCAGTGACACAACCTACGAGCAGTACTTC.

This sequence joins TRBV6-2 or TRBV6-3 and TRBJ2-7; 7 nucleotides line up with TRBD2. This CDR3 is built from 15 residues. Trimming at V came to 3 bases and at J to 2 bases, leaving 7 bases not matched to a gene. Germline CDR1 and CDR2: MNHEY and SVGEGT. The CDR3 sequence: CASSYLAAGTYEQYF. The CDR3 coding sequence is TGTGCCAGCAGTTATCTAGCGGCGGGGACCTACGAGCAGTACTTC.

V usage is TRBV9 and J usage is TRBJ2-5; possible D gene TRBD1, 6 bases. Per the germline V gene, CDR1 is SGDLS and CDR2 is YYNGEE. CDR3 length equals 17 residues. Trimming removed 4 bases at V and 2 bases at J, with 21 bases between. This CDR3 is CASSPVGRGTPQETQYF. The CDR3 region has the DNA TGTGCCAGCAGCCCCGTGGGAAGGGGGACCCCACAAGAGACCCAGTACTTC.

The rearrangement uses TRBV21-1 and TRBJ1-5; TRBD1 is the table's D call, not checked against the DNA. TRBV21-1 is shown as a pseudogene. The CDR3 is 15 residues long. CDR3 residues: CASSKSHSRNQPQHF. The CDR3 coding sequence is TGTGCCAGCAGCAAATCGCACAGTAGAAATCAGCCCCAGCATTTT.

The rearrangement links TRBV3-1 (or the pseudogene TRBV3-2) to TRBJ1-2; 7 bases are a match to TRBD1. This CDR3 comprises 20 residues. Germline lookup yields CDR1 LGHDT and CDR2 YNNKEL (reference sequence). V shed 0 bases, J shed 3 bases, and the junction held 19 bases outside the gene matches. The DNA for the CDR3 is TGTGCCAGCAGCCAAGACACTATATATGCTAACAGGGGAAGGGACTATGGCTACACCTTC. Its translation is CASSQDTIYANRGRDYGYTF.

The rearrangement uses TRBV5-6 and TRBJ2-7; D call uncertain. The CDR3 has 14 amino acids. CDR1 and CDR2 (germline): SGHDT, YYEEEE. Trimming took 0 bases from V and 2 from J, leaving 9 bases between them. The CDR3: CASSLVQRTYEQYF. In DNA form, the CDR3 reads TGTGCCAGCAGCTTGGTTCAGAGGACCTACGAGCAGTACTTC.

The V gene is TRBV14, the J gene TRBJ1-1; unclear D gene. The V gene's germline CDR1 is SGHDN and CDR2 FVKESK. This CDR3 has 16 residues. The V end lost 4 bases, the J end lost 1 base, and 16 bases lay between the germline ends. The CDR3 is CASSRRRRHKNTEAFF. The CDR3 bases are TGTGCCAGCAGCCGCCGAAGGAGACATAAGAACACTGAAGCTTTCTTT.

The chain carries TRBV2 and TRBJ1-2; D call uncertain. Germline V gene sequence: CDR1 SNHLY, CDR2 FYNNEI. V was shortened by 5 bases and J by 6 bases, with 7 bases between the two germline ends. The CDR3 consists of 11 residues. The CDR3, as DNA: TGTGCCAGCAGTCGGTGGAATGGCTACACCTTC. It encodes CASSRWNGYTF.